This is a list of T cell receptor beta chains from one sample in a study of post-analysis software for immune sequencing data. TCRdb reprocessed the PCR reads with MiXCR, giving one entry per CDR3 protein. The repertoire holds about 540,000 distinct CDR3 sequences, with approximately 31% as singletons. Source material: blood. The receptor set was obtained from a girl aged 2-17 years with multiple sclerosis. CDR3s include the opening cysteine and the closing phenylalanine or tryptophan. D genes are given only for firm matches. A row's size may be missing; if present it is once, few, many or a size class.

cdr3_aa,cdr3_nt,cdr3_length,d_call,j_call,v_call,clone_size
CASSVAGQSYEQYF,TGTGCCAGCAGCGTAGCGGGACAATCCTACGAGCAGTACTTC,14,-,TRBJ2-7,TRBV9,few
CASSVATSGVQETQYF,TGTGCCAGCAGCGTAGCGACTAGCGGGGTTCAAGAGACCCAGTACTTC,16,TRBD2,TRBJ2-5,TRBV9,few
CASSPEPGQATSYGHTF,TGCGCCAGCAGCCCGGAACCGGGACAGGCTACTTCATATGGCCACACCTTC,17,TRBD1,TRBJ1-2,TRBV5-1,once
CASSPGDYLNEQFF,TGTGCCAGCAGCCCGGGGGACTACCTCAATGAGCAGTTCTTC,14,TRBD2,TRBJ2-1,TRBV7-2,-
CASSSGTGSREQFF,TGTGCCAGCAGTTCGGGGACAGGGTCAAGGGAGCAGTTCTTC,14,TRBD1,TRBJ2-1,TRBV12-3/TRBV12-4,-
CASSMSGAQYF,TGCGCCAGCAGCATGTCGGGGGCCCAGTACTTC,11,-,TRBJ2-5,TRBV5-1,-
CASSQGLRTDTQYF,TGTGCCAGCAGCCAGGGACTTCGCACAGATACGCAGTATTTT,14,-,TRBJ2-3,TRBV7-2,-
CATRDSGTTYEQYF,TGTGCCACCAGGGATTCCGGGACTACCTACGAGCAGTACTTC,14,TRBD2,TRBJ2-7,TRBV24-1,-
CASTYYGGRTDVQYF,TGTGCCAGCACGTACTACGGGGGGCGCACAGATGTGCAGTATTTT,15,-,TRBJ2-3,TRBV12-3/TRBV12-4,-
CASSERPQETQYF,TGTGCCAGCAGTGAGAGGCCCCAAGAGACCCAGTACTTC,13,-,TRBJ2-5,TRBV2,-
CASSISSGSNEQFF,TGTGCCAGCAGCATTTCTAGCGGGAGCAATGAGCAGTTCTTC,14,TRBD2,TRBJ2-1,TRBV11-2,-
CASRTDSNNEQFF,TGTGCCAGCAGGACCGACTCGAACAATGAGCAGTTCTTC,13,-,TRBJ2-1,TRBV2,-
CASSLAPQGGETQYF,TGTGCCAGCAGCTTAGCTCCTCAGGGAGGAGAGACCCAGTACTTC,15,-,TRBJ2-5,TRBV11-1,few
CASSLELHSSLEQYF,TGCGCCAGCAGCTTGGAACTACATAGTTCTCTCGAGCAGTACTTC,15,-,TRBJ2-7,TRBV5-4,-
CASSQGRDSSSYNEQFF,TGCGCCAGCAGCCAAGGTCGGGACTCAAGCTCCTACAATGAGCAGTTCTTC,17,-,TRBJ2-1,TRBV4-1,few
CASSSHAMGTQYF,TGTGCCAGCAGCTCCCACGCAATGGGGACCCAGTACTTC,13,-,TRBJ2-5,TRBV7-2,-
CSAPRDRITDTQYF,TGCAGTGCGCCCCGGGACAGGATCACAGATACGCAGTATTTT,14,TRBD1,TRBJ2-3,TRBV20-1,-
CAISESFAGMGYGYTF,TGTGCCATCAGTGAGTCGTTCGCAGGCATGGGCTATGGCTACACCTTC,16,-,TRBJ1-2,TRBV10-3,-
CASSRDLGGYTF,TGTGCCAGCAGCCGTGACCTGGGGGGCTACACCTTC,12,-,TRBJ1-2,TRBV28,-
CASSIRSGGHNQPQHF,TGTGCCAGTAGTATACGGTCGGGGGGACACAATCAGCCCCAGCATTTT,16,-,TRBJ1-5,TRBV19,-
CASSLGGTNEKLFF,TGTGCCAGCAGCTTAGGGGGAACTAATGAAAAACTGTTTTTT,14,-,TRBJ1-4,TRBV7-2,few
CVSSSNGLVGDEQFF,TGCGTCAGCAGCTCTAATGGACTCGTCGGCGATGAGCAGTTCTTC,15,-,TRBJ2-1,TRBV5-1,-
CASSQAGDTEAFF,TGCGCCAGCAGCCAAGCAGGGGACACTGAAGCTTTCTTT,13,-,TRBJ1-1,TRBV4-1,-
CATSAGADTQYF,TGTGCCACCAGTGCGGGTGCAGATACGCAGTATTTT,12,-,TRBJ2-3,TRBV24-1,few
CASSGQAFQETQYF,TGTGCCAGCAGCGGACAGGCTTTTCAAGAGACCCAGTACTTC,14,TRBD1,TRBJ2-5,TRBV12-3/TRBV12-4,few
CSAEGRGQETQYF,TGCAGTGCTGAGGGTCGGGGGCAAGAGACCCAGTACTTC,13,-,TRBJ2-5,TRBV20-1,-
CASSWDWEGNEQFF,TGCGCCAGCAGCTGGGACTGGGAAGGCAATGAGCAGTTCTTC,14,-,TRBJ2-1,TRBV5-1,-
CASSLSRETQYF,TGTGCCAGCAGCTTATCTCGAGAGACCCAGTACTTC,12,-,TRBJ2-5,TRBV11-2,many
CASRPPGQFTDTQYF,TGCGCCAGCAGGCCGCCGGGACAGTTCACAGATACGCAGTATTTT,15,TRBD1,TRBJ2-3,TRBV5-1,few
CASSLVSWGAADTQYF,TGTGCCAGCAGTTTAGTGTCATGGGGAGCTGCAGATACGCAGTATTTT,16,-,TRBJ2-3,TRBV12-3/TRBV12-4,-
CASSVPANTEAFF,TGTGCCAGCAGTGTTCCGGCGAACACTGAAGCTTTCTTT,13,-,TRBJ1-1,TRBV6-1,-
CASSSSSYGYTF,TGTGCCAGCAGTTCCTCTAGCTATGGCTACACCTTC,12,-,TRBJ1-2,TRBV12-3/TRBV12-4,many
CASSVNSNQPQHF,TGTGCCAGCAGTGTGAATAGCAATCAGCCCCAGCATTTT,13,-,TRBJ1-5,TRBV27,few
CASSEAMGPSSYNEQFF,TGTGCCAGCAGTGAAGCGATGGGACCAAGCTCCTACAATGAGCAGTTCTTC,17,-,TRBJ2-1,TRBV2,-
CASSSSLQGGAGYTF,TGTGCCAGCAGCTCTTCCCTCCAAGGGGGTGCTGGCTACACCTTC,15,-,TRBJ1-2,TRBV7-9,-
CASSLGLAGPGETQYF,TGCGCCAGCAGCTTGGGTCTAGCGGGCCCAGGGGAGACCCAGTACTTC,16,TRBD2,TRBJ2-5,TRBV5-1,-
CASSLGGGASSYNEQFF,TGCGCCAGCAGTCTCGGCGGGGGGGCTAGCTCCTACAATGAGCAGTTCTTC,17,TRBD2,TRBJ2-1,TRBV5-1,few
CASLSGEGTDTQYF,TGCGCCAGCCTCAGCGGGGAAGGAACAGATACGCAGTATTTT,14,TRBD2,TRBJ2-3,TRBV5-1,-
CASSPKIGRDQNIQYF,TGTGCCAGCTCACCAAAGATCGGCAGGGACCAAAACATTCAGTACTTC,16,-,TRBJ2-4,TRBV18,-
CSARDWQGTQETLYF,TGCAGTGCTAGAGATTGGCAAGGTACCCAAGAGACCCTGTACTTC,15,-,TRBJ2-5,TRBV20-1,-
CASSFPSSTDTQYF,TGTGCCAGCAGCTTCCCCTCCAGCACAGATACGCAGTATTTT,14,-,TRBJ2-3,TRBV5-5,-
CASSSLGWGQREQYF,TGTGCCAGCAGTTCCCTAGGGTGGGGGCAGCGCGAGCAGTACTTC,15,-,TRBJ2-7,TRBV12-3/TRBV12-4,few
CASSLGQRDTEAFF,TGTGCCAGCAGCTTGGGCCAGCGGGACACTGAAGCTTTCTTT,14,-,TRBJ1-1,TRBV5-6,few
CASISPTQYF,TGTGCCAGCATCTCTCCAACCCAGTACTTC,10,-,TRBJ2-5,TRBV6-9,-
CASSYSGIGYEQYF,TGTGCCAGCAGTTACTCAGGGATAGGCTACGAGCAGTACTTC,14,-,TRBJ2-7,TRBV6-5,-